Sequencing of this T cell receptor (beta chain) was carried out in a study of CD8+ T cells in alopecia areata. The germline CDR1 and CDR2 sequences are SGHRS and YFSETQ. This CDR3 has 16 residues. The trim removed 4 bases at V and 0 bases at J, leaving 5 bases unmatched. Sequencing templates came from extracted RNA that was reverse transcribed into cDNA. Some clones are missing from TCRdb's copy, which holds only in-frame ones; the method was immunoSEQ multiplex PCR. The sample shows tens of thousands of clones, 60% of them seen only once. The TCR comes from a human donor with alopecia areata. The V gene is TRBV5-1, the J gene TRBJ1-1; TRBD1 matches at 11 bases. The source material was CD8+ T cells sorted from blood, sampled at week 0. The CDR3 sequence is CASSGTGGSMNTEAFF. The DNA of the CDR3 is TGCGCCAGCAGCGGGACAGGGGGGTCCATGAACACTGAAGCTTTCTTT.